This record concerns one TCR beta chain sequence. Its target is unknown. MiXCR, applied by TCRdb to the 5' RACE reads, yields one record per CDR3 protein. The table records over 600,000 distinct CDR3 sequences, around 20% of them present only once. The CDR3 extends over 14 amino acids. V was pared by 1 base and J by 2 bases, with 12 bases between. Germline assignment: CDR1 SQVTM and CDR2 ANQGSEA. These data originate in a study of CD8 T cells in ankylosing spondylitis. Broader study findings: About 8 highly homologous variants made up a TCR beta motif, and this motif appeared characteristic of ankylosing spondylitis blood.

The source is a male donor with ankylosing spondylitis. Sequencing input: blood, either unsorted or a sorted T cell fraction (not recorded which). The rearrangement links TRBV29-1 to TRBJ2-7; a possible D gene is TRBD1 (6 bases). The CDR3 nucleotides are TGCAGCGTTGAAGGTGGGGGCACGCCCTACGAGCAGTACTTC. Translation gives CSVEGGGTPYEQYF.